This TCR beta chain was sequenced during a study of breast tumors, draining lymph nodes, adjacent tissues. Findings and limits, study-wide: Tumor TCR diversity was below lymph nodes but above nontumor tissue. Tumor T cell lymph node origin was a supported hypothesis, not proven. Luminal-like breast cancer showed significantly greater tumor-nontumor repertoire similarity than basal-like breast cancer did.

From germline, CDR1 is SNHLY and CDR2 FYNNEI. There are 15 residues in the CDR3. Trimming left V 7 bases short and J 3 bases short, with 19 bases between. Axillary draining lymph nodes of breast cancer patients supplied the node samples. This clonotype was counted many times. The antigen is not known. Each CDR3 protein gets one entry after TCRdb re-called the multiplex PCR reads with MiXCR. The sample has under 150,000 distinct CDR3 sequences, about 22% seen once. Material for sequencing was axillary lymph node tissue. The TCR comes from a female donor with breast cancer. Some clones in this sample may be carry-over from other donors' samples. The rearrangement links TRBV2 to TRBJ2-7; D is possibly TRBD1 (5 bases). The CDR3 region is CASNSLRVERYEQYF. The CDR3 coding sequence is TGTGCCAGCAATTCACTCAGGGTGGAGCGCTACGAGCAGTACTTC. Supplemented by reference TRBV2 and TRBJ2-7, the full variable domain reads EPEVTQTPSHQVTQMGQEVILRCVPISNHLYFYWYRQILGQKVEFLVSFYNNEISEKSEIFDDQFSVERPDGSNFTLKIRSTKLEDSAMYFCASNSLRVERYEQYFGPGTRLTVT.